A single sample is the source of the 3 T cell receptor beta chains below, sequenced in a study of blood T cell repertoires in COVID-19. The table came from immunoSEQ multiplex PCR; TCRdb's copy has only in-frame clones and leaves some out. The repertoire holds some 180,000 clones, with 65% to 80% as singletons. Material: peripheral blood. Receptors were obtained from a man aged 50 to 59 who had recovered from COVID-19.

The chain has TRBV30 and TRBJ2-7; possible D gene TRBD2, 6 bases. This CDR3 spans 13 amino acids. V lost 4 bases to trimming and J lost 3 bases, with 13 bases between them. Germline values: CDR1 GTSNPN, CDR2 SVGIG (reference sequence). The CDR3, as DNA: TGTGCCTGGAAAAGACTAGGAGGCTACGAGCAGTACTTC. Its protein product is CAWKRLGGYEQYF.

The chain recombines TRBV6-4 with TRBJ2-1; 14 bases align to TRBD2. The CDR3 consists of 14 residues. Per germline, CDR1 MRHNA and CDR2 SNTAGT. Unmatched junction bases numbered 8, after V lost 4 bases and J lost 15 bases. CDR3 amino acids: CASSAGLAGGYLFF. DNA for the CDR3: TGTGCCAGCAGTGCCGGACTAGCGGGAGGCTACCTGTTCTTC.

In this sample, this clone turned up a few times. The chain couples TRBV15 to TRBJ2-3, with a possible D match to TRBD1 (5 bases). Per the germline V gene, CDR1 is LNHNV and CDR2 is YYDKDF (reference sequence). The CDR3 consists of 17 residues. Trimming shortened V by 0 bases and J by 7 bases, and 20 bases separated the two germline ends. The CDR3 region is CATSREGDPSAQNTQYF. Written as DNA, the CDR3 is TGTGCCACCAGCAGAGAAGGGGATCCATCGGCACAGAATACGCAGTATTTT.